This TCR beta chain was sequenced in a study of T cells in tuberculosis. Study details: T cells were selected with CD1B tetramers loaded with glucose monomycolate. In South Africa, adults with active tuberculosis were compared with IGRA-negative and latently infected IGRA-positive adolescents.

A single count supports this clone. Its antigen is not known. Assay: immunoSEQ multiplex PCR; the TCRdb copy retains only in-frame clones and omits some. The sample yields some 34,000 clones, roughly 92% seen once. The CDR3 consists of 15 residues. Germline CDR1 and CDR2: SGHKS and YYEKEE (reference sequence). The J segment lost 1 base and the V segment lost 0 bases, leaving 3 bases of the junction unmatched. The study's findings and limits: GMM-specific TCRs were nearer to active tuberculosis alpha repertoires, suggesting expansion.

The sequencing sample was made of PBMCs. The chain employs TRBV5-5 and TRBJ2-5, with 7 positions matching TRBD1. The TCR originated in a donor aged 10-35 years with latent tuberculosis or without tuberculosis infection. Some clones in this sample may be carry-over from other donors' samples. The CDR3 nucleotides are TGTGCCAGCAGCTTGGCGACAGGGCCCCAAGAGACCCAGTACTTC. Its translation: CASSLATGPQETQYF.